This TCR beta chain was identified during a study of blood T cells in healthy people across ages. CDR3 length equals 13 residues. The V end was cut by 3 bases, the J end by 8 bases, with 12 bases between. From germline, CDR1 is SGDLS and CDR2 YYNGEE. Together with a sample-barcoded 5' primer, a J-beta primer mix was included in a second PCR lasting roughly 6 to 12 cycles. TCRdb re-called the 5' RACE reads with MiXCR, one entry per CDR3 protein. The repertoire consists of approximately 800,000 distinct CDR3 sequences, with 58% occurring once and the leading ten covering approximately 21%. Only a few counts were recorded for this clonotype.

Sequenced sample: blood. This TCR was sampled from a man aged 25 to 45 in good health. The genes are TRBV9 and TRBJ2-1, with D unresolved. DNA for the CDR3: TGTGCCAGCAGCGGACAACCCACATATGAGCAGTTCTTC. This encodes CASSGQPTYEQFF.